This TCR beta chain is from a study of shared clonotypes between healthy human individuals. About the research overall: With ages of 18 to 49, the donors were a couple of women and a few men.

Authors' processing steps: Sequence data from immunoSEQ were junction-only and lacked quality scores; consequently, filtering differed. Method: immunoSEQ multiplex PCR; TCRdb's copy keeps in-frame clones and lacks some. Clone size and V and J calls were adopted from that table, with D and trimming inferred from the DNA. The sample includes under 1,100,000 clones, about 74% seen only once; the top ten take 1.5%. Germline CDR1 and CDR2: KGHSH and LQKENI. V shed 8 bases and J 8 bases; nucleotides not matched to a gene: 1. The CDR3 totals 11 residues. J is TRBJ1-1 and V is TRBV18; TRBD1 aligns across 11 bases. The clonotype originates from a man between 18 and 29 years old in good health. The specimen sequenced was memory CD4+ T cells sorted from blood. Subset noted: CD45RA-negative fraction. The CDR3 protein is CASGQGAEAFF. The CDR3 DNA follows: TGTGCCAGCGGACAGGGGGCCGAAGCTTTCTTT.